Below are 21 T cell receptor beta chains sequenced from a single sample in a study of patients and donors after allogeneic stem cell transplantation. TCRdb ran MiXCR on the RT-PCR reads and lists one entry per CDR3 protein. The top ten hold around 6% of the sample, which has about a million distinct CDR3 sequences, more than 15% seen once. Specimen: blood, either unsorted or a sorted T cell fraction (not recorded which). Receptors originate from a human donor who was either an allogeneic HSCT recipient or a stem cell or donor lymphocyte infusion donor (not recorded which). It is not recorded whose cells these are; they may come from a transplant donor.

The chain combines TRBV4-1 with TRBJ2-1; D remains ambiguous. The V end lost 0 bases, the J end lost 5 bases, and 11 bases lay between the germline ends. CDR3 length: 15 residues. From germline, CDR1 is MGHRA and CDR2 YSYEKL. The CDR3 sequence is CASSQDSSSNNEQFF. In nucleotides, the CDR3 is TGCGCCAGCAGCCAAGATTCCTCCAGTAACAATGAGCAGTTCTTC.

The table lists this clonotype with a few counts. The CDR3 protein is CASSLGGFMTEAFF. The CDR3, as DNA: TGTGCCAGCAGCTTAGGAGGGTTTATGACTGAAGCTTTCTTT. The rearrangement joins TRBV7-2 to TRBJ1-1; no firm D call. Trimming took 1 base from V and 5 from J, leaving 11 bases between them. Germline V lookup: CDR1 SGHTA, CDR2 FQGNSA. CDR3 size: 14 residues. The full variable domain, its missing parts supplied by reference TRBV7-2 and TRBJ1-1, is GAGVSQSPSNKVTEKGKDVELRCDPISGHTALYWYRQSLGQGLEFLIYFQGNSAPDKSGLPSDRFSAERTGGSVSTLTIQRTQQEDSAVYLCASSLGGFMTEAFFGQGTRLTVV.

This clonotype was detected only a few times. The J gene is TRBJ2-3, the V gene TRBV5-1, with TRBD2 identical over 8 bases. Trimming at V came to 4 bases and at J to 13 bases, leaving 8 bases not matched to a gene. The germline CDR1 and CDR2 sequences are SGHRS and YFSETQ. CDR3 length equals 12 residues. CDR3 region: CASSASGGVEYF. The CDR3 nucleotides read TGCGCCAGCAGCGCGAGCGGGGGTGTTGAGTATTTT.

In its sample, this clonotype was seen a few times. The gene calls are TRBV20-1 and TRBJ1-2, with D perhaps matching TRBD1 (5 bases). The CDR3 covers 13 residues. The germline gives CDR1 DFQATT, CDR2 SNEGSKA (reference sequence). Trimming left V 0 bases short and J 8 bases short, with 13 bases between. For the CDR3, the DNA is TGCAGTGCTAGAGATGCGAGACGGGGCGGCTACACCTTC. It codes for CSARDARRGGYTF.

This clonotype showed up just a few times. The chain couples TRBV5-1 to TRBJ1-1; 8 bases line up with TRBD1. The CDR3 has 14 residues. Germline loops: CDR1 SGHRS, CDR2 YFSETQ. The trim removed 4 bases at V and 5 bases at J, leaving 7 bases unmatched. In DNA form, the CDR3 reads TGCGCCAGCAGCGGGGACAGGACACGGACTGAAGCTTTCTTT. Amino acids: CASSGDRTRTEAFF.

V gene TRBV6-1 combines with J gene TRBJ2-5, with 7 positions matching TRBD1. J gave up 1 base and V 6 bases, and 11 bases lay outside the gene matches. This CDR3 spans 16 amino acids. Germline V gives CDR1 MNHNS, CDR2 SASEGT. The CDR3: CASRPMTGFSQETQYF. As DNA, the CDR3 is TGTGCCAGCAGACCGATGACAGGGTTCAGCCAAGAGACCCAGTACTTC.

This clonotype was counted many times. This chain joins TRBV12-3 or TRBV12-4 and TRBJ2-3, with 9 bases matching TRBD1. The CDR3 spans 14 residues. V lost 6 bases to trimming and J lost 3 bases; unmatched junction nucleotides: 4. The chain's CDR3 is CASSPGTGTDTQYF. CDR3 bases: TGTGCCAGCAGCCCGGGGACAGGGACAGATACGCAGTATTTT.

With respect to this clonotype: This may arise from a read error, as a much more abundant clone is one base away. V usage is TRBV2 and J usage is TRBJ2-5; 7 nucleotides align to TRBD2. The CDR3 sequence is 10 residues long. The ends lost 8 bases at V and 7 bases at J; junction bases unmatched: 1. Per the germline V gene, CDR1 is SNHLY and CDR2 is FYNNEI. The chain's CDR3 is CASGRGTQYF. The CDR3 DNA is TGTGCCAGCGGGAGGGGGACCCAGTACTTC.

The chain joins TRBV6-2 or TRBV6-3 to TRBJ2-6, with 9 bases lining up with TRBD1. Germline loops: CDR1 MNHEY, CDR2 SVGEGT. The J segment lost 3 bases and the V segment lost 2 bases, leaving 17 bases of the junction unmatched. The CDR3 length is 21 residues. CDR3: CASSYSTPTGQGLCGANVLTF. The CDR3 nucleotides are TGTGCCAGCAGTTACAGTACCCCGACGGGACAGGGTCTATGTGGGGCCAACGTCCTGACTTTC.

CDR3 nucleotide sequence: TGCAGTGCTAGGCCCTCCGGGACAGGGGGTTTACTGCGCGGCTACACCTTC. This encodes CSARPSGTGGLLRGYTF. The rearrangement joins TRBV20-1 to TRBJ1-2; 11 nucleotides line up with TRBD1. Germline CDR1 reads DFQATT; CDR2 reads SNEGSKA (reference sequence). The CDR3 runs to 17 residues. After removal of 3 bases from V and 8 bases from J, the junction contained 17 bases not matched to a gene.

This chain uses TRBV3-1 with TRBJ2-1, with 15 positions matching TRBD2. From germline, CDR1 is LGHDT and CDR2 YNNKEL (reference sequence). This CDR3 is 16 amino acids long. The junction had 6 bases not matched to a gene; V was cut back by 6 bases and J by 6 bases. In nucleotides, the CDR3 is TGTGCCAGCAGATACGGGACTAGCGGGAGGTCCAATGAGCAGTTCTTC. Amino acids: CASRYGTSGRSNEQFF.

The chain has TRBV6-1 and TRBJ2-5; 9 bases are shared with TRBD2. The V gene's germline CDR1 is MNHNS and CDR2 SASEGT. This CDR3 spans 15 amino acids. V was pared by 8 bases and J by 4 bases, with 11 bases of the junction left unmatched. As DNA, the CDR3 is TGTGCCAGCGAATTTGGCGGGAGGGCCGGAGAGACCCAGTACTTC. Translated: CASEFGGRAGETQYF.

This sequence joins TRBV11-2 and TRBJ2-2, with TRBD2 as a possible D gene (6 bases). Trimming cost V 5 bases and J 3 bases, with 10 bases left between them. The germline CDR1 and CDR2 sequences are SGHAT and FQNNGV. This CDR3 spans 14 amino acids. The CDR3 region is CASSNAGHTGELFF. CDR3 nucleotide sequence: TGTGCCAGCAGCAACGCGGGACACACCGGGGAGCTGTTTTTT.

This clonotype was seen more than once but under ten times. The chain couples TRBV5-6 to TRBJ1-2; D unresolved. The germline V and J ends were trimmed by 0 bases and 8 bases, with 14 bases remaining between them. Germline loops: CDR1 SGHDT, CDR2 YYEEEE. The CDR3 runs to 14 residues. CDR3 nucleotides: TGTGCCAGCAGCTTGGGAAGCTTTTCTATGGGCTACACCTTC. Protein sequence: CASSLGSFSMGYTF.

This clonotype was seen more than once but under ten times. This chain links TRBV24-1 with TRBJ2-1; 12 bases agree with TRBD2. The CDR3 has 16 amino acids. The ends lost 0 bases at V and 10 bases at J; junction bases unmatched: 6. The germline CDR1 and CDR2 sequences are KGHDR and SFDVKD. For the CDR3, the DNA is TGTGCCACCAGTGATTTGGCGACTAGCGGGAGACGGGAGCAGTTCTTC. The encoded protein is CATSDLATSGRREQFF.

This clonotype was counted many times. The gene calls are TRBV12-3 or TRBV12-4 and TRBJ1-1; 9 bases are a match to TRBD1. Trimming cost V 3 bases and J 8 bases; bases outside gene matches: 4. This CDR3 comprises 13 residues. The chain's CDR3 is CASSLIGTGEAFF. As DNA, the CDR3 is TGTGCCAGCAGTTTGATCGGGACAGGGGAAGCTTTCTTT.

The V call is TRBV4-3, the J call TRBJ1-2; TRBD1 is a possible D gene (5 bases). CDR1 LGHNA and CDR2 YSLEER come from the germline V gene. This CDR3 region has 15 residues. Trimming took 5 bases from V and 8 from J, leaving 21 bases between them. In DNA, the CDR3 is TGCGCCAGCAGCGCCTACCCGCGGGGTGGGGACGGCTACACCTTC. Protein sequence: CASSAYPRGGDGYTF.

This clonotype was seen at least ten times. This rearrangement joins TRBV29-1 to TRBJ2-4; the D is unclear. Trimming took off 0 bases at V and 10 bases at J, with 10 bases between the two ends. The CDR3 consists of 12 residues. Germline CDR1 is SQVTM and CDR2 is ANQGSEA. The CDR3 bases are TGCAGCGTTGAAGATCGGCAGGAAATTCAGTACTTC. Protein: CSVEDRQEIQYF.

This clonotype turned up a few times. The CDR3 region has the DNA TGTGCCAGCAGCTTCAGTGATGGCTACACCTTC. This codes for CASSFSDGYTF. The V and J genes are TRBV7-9 and TRBJ1-2; no clear D. V was trimmed by 3 bases and J by 6 bases, leaving 5 bases between them. The CDR3 has 11 amino acids. Germline V CDR1 and CDR2: SEHNR, FQNEAQ (reference sequence).

J is TRBJ2-3 and V is TRBV4-1; tentative D call: TRBD1 (5 bases). The germline V and J ends were trimmed by 1 base and 8 bases, with 7 bases remaining between them. CDR1 and CDR2 (germline): MGHRA, YSYEKL. CDR3 length: 12 residues. This CDR3 reads CASSQVQGTQYF. Here the CDR3 DNA reads TGCGCCAGCAGCCAAGTTCAGGGTACGCAGTATTTT.

This clonotype appeared a few times. The chain couples TRBV5-1 to TRBJ2-2, with D perhaps TRBD1 (6 bases). The CDR3 spans 16 residues. From germline, CDR1 is SGHRS and CDR2 YFSETQ. V lost 4 bases to trimming and J lost 1 base, with 14 bases between them. Written as DNA, the CDR3 is TGCGCCAGCAGCGAACAGACAGGTTTGAACACCGGGGAGCTGTTTTTT. Its translation is CASSEQTGLNTGELFF.